This is a list of T cell receptor beta chains from one sample in a study of regulatory T cells in long-lasting Graves disease. TCRdb passed the multiplex PCR reads through MiXCR, listing each CDR3 protein once. The profile shows fewer than 450,000 distinct CDR3 sequences, about 15% of them singletons. These data also featured in a second study, about T cells in Graves' hyperthyroidism and ophthalmopathy.

The material sequenced was peripheral blood mononuclear cells (PBMCs), taken at new diagnosis, from a patient treated with antithyroid drugs. Receptors originate from a woman in her forties with Graves disease. Each CDR3 is given with its conserved first and last residue. The D gene is left open where the match is weak. The size entry is marked missing in some rows and otherwise reads once, few, many or a size class.

v_gene: TRBV12-5; abundance: many; j_gene: TRBJ1-4; d_gene: TRBD1; CDR3nt: TGTGCTAGTGGTTTGGGACAGGGGAACGGGGCTAATGAAAAACTGTTTTTT; CDR3aa: CASGLGQGNGANEKLFF
v_gene: TRBV24-1; abundance: few; j_gene: TRBJ1-2; d_gene: .; CDR3nt: TGTGCCACCAGTGATGAGGGGAAAGTCTATGGCTACACCTTC; CDR3aa: CATSDEGKVYGYTF
v_gene: TRBV2; abundance: .; j_gene: TRBJ1-2; d_gene: .; CDR3nt: TGTGCCAGCAGTGAGGGGGGGGGGTACTATGGCTACACCTTC; CDR3aa: CASSEGGGYYGYTF
v_gene: TRBV2; abundance: many; j_gene: TRBJ2-7; d_gene: .; CDR3nt: TGTGCCAGCAGTGAGCGGGTGTCCTCCTACGAGCAGTACTTC; CDR3aa: CASSERVSSYEQYF
v_gene: TRBV19; abundance: few; j_gene: TRBJ2-2; d_gene: TRBD2; CDR3nt: TGTGCCAGTAGGATCTGGCGGGAGATGAACACCGGGGAGCTGTTTTTT; CDR3aa: CASRIWREMNTGELFF
v_gene: TRBV7-9; abundance: .; j_gene: TRBJ2-7; d_gene: .; CDR3nt: TGTGCCAGCAGCCCAAACTGGGGGATCCCCTACGAGCAGTACTTC; CDR3aa: CASSPNWGIPYEQYF
v_gene: TRBV20-1; abundance: many; j_gene: TRBJ2-1; d_gene: .; CDR3nt: TGCAGTGCTAAACTAGGCTTCTACAATGAGCAGTTCTTC; CDR3aa: CSAKLGFYNEQFF
v_gene: TRBV11-2; abundance: many; j_gene: TRBJ1-1; d_gene: .; CDR3nt: TGTGCCAGCAGCTTAGCGTTAGAGGACACTGAAGCTTTCTTT; CDR3aa: CASSLALEDTEAFF
v_gene: TRBV28; abundance: many; j_gene: TRBJ1-5; d_gene: .; CDR3nt: TGTGCCAGCAGAGCCGGGACTAGCAATCAGCCCCAGCATTTT; CDR3aa: CASRAGTSNQPQHF
v_gene: TRBV28; abundance: many; j_gene: TRBJ2-3; d_gene: TRBD2; CDR3nt: TGTGCCAGCAGTCCACGGACTAGCGGGCTTCCAGATACGCAGTATTTT; CDR3aa: CASSPRTSGLPDTQYF
v_gene: TRBV20-1; abundance: .; j_gene: TRBJ1-2; d_gene: TRBD1; CDR3nt: TGCAGTGCTCCGACCTATCAGACAGGGGCTTATGGCTACACCTTC; CDR3aa: CSAPTYQTGAYGYTF
v_gene: TRBV12-3/TRBV12-4; abundance: many; j_gene: TRBJ2-1; d_gene: TRBD2; CDR3nt: TGTGCCAGCAGTTTTAAAAGACTAGCGTCCTACAATGAGCAGTTCTTC; CDR3aa: CASSFKRLASYNEQFF
v_gene: TRBV5-6; abundance: .; j_gene: TRBJ2-1; d_gene: TRBD2; CDR3nt: TGTGCCAGCAGCCAATGGAGACTAGCGGCCTACAATGAGCAGTTCTTC; CDR3aa: CASSQWRLAAYNEQFF
v_gene: TRBV6-1; abundance: many; j_gene: TRBJ2-4; d_gene: .; CDR3nt: TGTGCCAGCAGTGTGAAAGGATTAGACATTCAGTACTTC; CDR3aa: CASSVKGLDIQYF
v_gene: TRBV29-1; abundance: many; j_gene: TRBJ2-5; d_gene: .; CDR3nt: TGCAGCGTTCTCGGGACATGGTACCAAGAGACCCAGTACTTC; CDR3aa: CSVLGTWYQETQYF
v_gene: TRBV7-9; abundance: many; j_gene: TRBJ2-3; d_gene: .; CDR3nt: TGTGCCAGCAGCAAGACCCGGCAGAGCACAGATACGCAGTATTTT; CDR3aa: CASSKTRQSTDTQYF
v_gene: TRBV7-8; abundance: .; j_gene: TRBJ2-3; d_gene: .; CDR3nt: TGTGCCAGCAGCAGGACACTCGATACGCAGTATTTT; CDR3aa: CASSRTLDTQYF
v_gene: TRBV12-5; abundance: .; j_gene: TRBJ1-5; d_gene: .; CDR3nt: TGTGCTAGTGGTTTGGTACTGAGGCCATTCAATCAGCCCCAGCATTTT; CDR3aa: CASGLVLRPFNQPQHF
v_gene: TRBV11-3; abundance: many; j_gene: TRBJ2-1; d_gene: .; CDR3nt: TGTGCCAGCAGCTTGACGGGGAATCTCTACAATGAGCAGTTCTTC; CDR3aa: CASSLTGNLYNEQFF
v_gene: TRBV19; abundance: few; j_gene: TRBJ2-1; d_gene: TRBD1; CDR3nt: TGTGCCAGTGCCCCCGGGACAGGGGGCAGCGATGAGCAGTTCTTC; CDR3aa: CASAPGTGGSDEQFF
v_gene: TRBV18; abundance: few; j_gene: TRBJ2-4; d_gene: TRBD1; CDR3nt: TGTGCCAGCTCACCGATACAGGGGGCAGTCCAGTACTTC; CDR3aa: CASSPIQGAVQYF
v_gene: TRBV12-3/TRBV12-4; abundance: many; j_gene: TRBJ2-1; d_gene: .; CDR3nt: TGTGCCAGCAGTTTATGGCAGAATGAGCAGTTCTTC; CDR3aa: CASSLWQNEQFF
v_gene: TRBV11-2; abundance: many; j_gene: TRBJ2-1; d_gene: TRBD2; CDR3nt: TGTGCCAGCAGCTCGAGCTCTTGGGGGACTAGACACAATGAGCAGTTCTTC; CDR3aa: CASSSSSWGTRHNEQFF
v_gene: TRBV11-1; abundance: few; j_gene: TRBJ2-7; d_gene: TRBD2; CDR3nt: TGTGCCAGCAGCCGGGAGACTAGCGGATACGAGCAGTACTTC; CDR3aa: CASSRETSGYEQYF
v_gene: TRBV20-1; abundance: .; j_gene: TRBJ2-7; d_gene: .; CDR3nt: TGCAGTGCTAGAGGAGGGGGGGGAGGCCCCTACGAGCAGTACTTC; CDR3aa: CSARGGGGGPYEQYF
v_gene: TRBV5-1; abundance: many; j_gene: TRBJ2-1; d_gene: .; CDR3nt: TGCGCCAGCAGGGTAGCGGTGGGCAATGAGCAGTTCTTC; CDR3aa: CASRVAVGNEQFF
v_gene: TRBV7-8; abundance: many; j_gene: TRBJ2-1; d_gene: .; CDR3nt: TGTGCCAGCAGCTCCTGGACGGGTCACAATGAGCAGTTCTTC; CDR3aa: CASSSWTGHNEQFF
v_gene: TRBV5-1; abundance: many; j_gene: TRBJ2-1; d_gene: TRBD2; CDR3nt: TGCGCCAGCAGGCGGGGGAGCTCCTACAATGAGCAGTTCTTC; CDR3aa: CASRRGSSYNEQFF
v_gene: TRBV7-8; abundance: few; j_gene: TRBJ2-1; d_gene: .; CDR3nt: TGTGCCAGCAGCGGAGGGCCCGTCCCCTACAATGAGCAGTTCTTC; CDR3aa: CASSGGPVPYNEQFF
v_gene: TRBV3-1; abundance: few; j_gene: TRBJ2-1; d_gene: TRBD2; CDR3nt: TGTGCCAGCAGCCAAACGACTAGCGGTTACAATGAGCAGTTCTTC; CDR3aa: CASSQTTSGYNEQFF
v_gene: TRBV12-3/TRBV12-4; abundance: many; j_gene: TRBJ2-1; d_gene: .; CDR3nt: TGTGCCAGCAGTATTCGGAACGCTCAAAGGGGAGGGCAGTTCTTC; CDR3aa: CASSIRNAQRGGQFF
v_gene: TRBV28; abundance: many; j_gene: TRBJ2-7; d_gene: .; CDR3nt: TGTGCCTACAGTTCTGGGGACTACGAGCAGTACTTC; CDR3aa: CAYSSGDYEQYF
v_gene: TRBV6-2/TRBV6-3; abundance: many; j_gene: TRBJ2-3; d_gene: TRBD2; CDR3nt: TGTGCCAGCAGTGAACTTTTCCCGGGACTAGCGGTTATCACAGATACGCAGTATTTT; CDR3aa: CASSELFPGLAVITDTQYF
v_gene: TRBV10-1; abundance: .; j_gene: TRBJ1-1; d_gene: .; CDR3nt: TGCGCCAGCATCTCCAGAATGACAACTCTGAACACTGAAGCTTTCTTT; CDR3aa: CASISRMTTLNTEAFF
v_gene: TRBV14; abundance: .; j_gene: TRBJ1-5; d_gene: TRBD1; CDR3nt: TGTGCCAGCAGCCAAAATTCCGGGACAGGGGTCAATAGCAATCAGCCCCAGCATTTT; CDR3aa: CASSQNSGTGVNSNQPQHF
v_gene: TRBV30; abundance: .; j_gene: TRBJ2-7; d_gene: .; CDR3nt: TGTGCCTGGAGTGCTTATTACGAGCAGTACTTC; CDR3aa: CAWSAYYEQYF
v_gene: TRBV9; abundance: .; j_gene: TRBJ2-1; d_gene: TRBD2; CDR3nt: TGTGCCAGCAGCGTAGGTACTAGCGGGAGGTTCACCTACAATGAGCAGTTCTTC; CDR3aa: CASSVGTSGRFTYNEQFF